This record looks at one T cell receptor beta chain sequence and its context. The data were taken from a study of cytomegalovirus exposure and HLA in healthy donors. A multiplex PCR was run with 60 Vbeta primers and 13 Jbeta primers. Sequenced by immunoSEQ multiplex PCR; TCRdb stores in-frame clones only, minus some. Among 130,000 or so clones listed, about 82% were seen once. Germline values: CDR1 PRHDT, CDR2 FYEKMQ (reference sequence). The CDR3 is made up of 14 amino acids. V lost 5 bases and J 6 bases, leaving 17 bases between the germline ends. The clonotype was recovered from a man aged 25-45 years in good health and CMV-seronegative. This sequence joins TRBV13 and TRBJ2-7, with TRBD2 as a possible D gene (5 bases). The sequencing input was PBMCs. This chain's CDR3 is CASSISPGFSEQYF. The DNA for the CDR3 is TGTGCCAGCAGCATCTCGCCGGGGTTCAGCGAGCAGTACTTC.